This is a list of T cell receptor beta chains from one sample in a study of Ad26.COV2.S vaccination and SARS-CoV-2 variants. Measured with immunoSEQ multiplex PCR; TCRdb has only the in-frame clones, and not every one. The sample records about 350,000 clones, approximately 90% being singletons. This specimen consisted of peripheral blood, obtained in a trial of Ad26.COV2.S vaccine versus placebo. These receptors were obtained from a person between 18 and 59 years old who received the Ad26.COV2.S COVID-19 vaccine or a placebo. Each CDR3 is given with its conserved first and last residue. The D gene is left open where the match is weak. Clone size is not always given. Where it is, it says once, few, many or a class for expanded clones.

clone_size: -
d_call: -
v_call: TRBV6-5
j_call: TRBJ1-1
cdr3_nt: TGTGCCAGCAGTCAAAGAAAAGCTTTCTTT
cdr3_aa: CASSQRKAFF

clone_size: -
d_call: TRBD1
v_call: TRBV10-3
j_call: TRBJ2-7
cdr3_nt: TGTGCCATCAGGGCGGACAGGACCTACGGGGAGCAGTACTTC
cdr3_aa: CAIRADRTYGEQYF

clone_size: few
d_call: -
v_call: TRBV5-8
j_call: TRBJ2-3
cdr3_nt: TGTGCCAGCAGCTTACGGGCCCCCCGGGCAGATACGCAGTATTTT
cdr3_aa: CASSLRAPRADTQYF

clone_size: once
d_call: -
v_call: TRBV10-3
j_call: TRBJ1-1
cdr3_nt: TGTGCCATCAGTGAGTCGAAAGGCAGCCCGAACACTGAAGCTTTCTTT
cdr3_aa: CAISESKGSPNTEAFF

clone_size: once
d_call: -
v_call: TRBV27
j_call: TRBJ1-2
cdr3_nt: TGTGCCAGCAGTCCCCTGACAGGTGGCTATGGCTACACCTTC
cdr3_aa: CASSPLTGGYGYTF

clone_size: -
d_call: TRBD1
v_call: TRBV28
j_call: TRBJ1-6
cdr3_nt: TGTGCCAGCAGTATCCGGACAGGTGTCTATAATTCACCCCTCCACTTT
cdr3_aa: CASSIRTGVYNSPLHF

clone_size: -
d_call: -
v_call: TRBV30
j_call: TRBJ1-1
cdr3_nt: TGTGCCTGGGCCAGGGTGGGTGAAGCTTTCTTT
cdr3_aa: CAWARVGEAFF

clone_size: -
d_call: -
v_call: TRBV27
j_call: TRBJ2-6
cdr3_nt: TGTGCCAGCACTCCTCTGGAGGGGCTCGGGGCCAACGTCCTGACTTTC
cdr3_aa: CASTPLEGLGANVLTF

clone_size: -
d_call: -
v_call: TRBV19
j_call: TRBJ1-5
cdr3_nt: TGTGCCAGTAGTTCCGACAGGTTTTCTCAGCCCCAGCATTTT
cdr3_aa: CASSSDRFSQPQHF

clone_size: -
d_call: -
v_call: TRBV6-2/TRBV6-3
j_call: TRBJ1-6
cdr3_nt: TGTGCCAGCAGCCATATCCTCAGGGTAGGGAATTCACCCCTCCACTTT
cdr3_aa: CASSHILRVGNSPLHF

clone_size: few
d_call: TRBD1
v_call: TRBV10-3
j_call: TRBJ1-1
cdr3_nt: TGTGCCATCAGTGAGCGGGGGACAGCGAACACTGAAGCTTTCTTT
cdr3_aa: CAISERGTANTEAFF

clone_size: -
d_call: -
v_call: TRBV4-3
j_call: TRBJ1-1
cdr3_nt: TGCGCCAGCAGCCAAGATACCGCGACTGAAGCTTTCTTT
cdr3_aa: CASSQDTATEAFF

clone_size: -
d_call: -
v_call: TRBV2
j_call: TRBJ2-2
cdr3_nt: TGTGCCAGCTTGGATTCACAGCCGAACACCGGGGAGCTGTTTTTT
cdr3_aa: CASLDSQPNTGELFF

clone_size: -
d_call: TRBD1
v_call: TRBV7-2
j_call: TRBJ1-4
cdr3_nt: TGTGCCAGCAGCTTTCAGACAGGGCCTAATGAAAAACTGTTTTTT
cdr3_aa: CASSFQTGPNEKLFF

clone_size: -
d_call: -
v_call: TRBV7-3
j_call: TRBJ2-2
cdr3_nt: TGTGCCAGCAGCGGAGGGGCCGGGGAGCTGTTTTTT
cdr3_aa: CASSGGAGELFF

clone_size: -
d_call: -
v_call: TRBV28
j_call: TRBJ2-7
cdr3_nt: TGTGCCAGCAGTCAAAGCTCCTACGAGCAGTACTTC
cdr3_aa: CASSQSSYEQYF

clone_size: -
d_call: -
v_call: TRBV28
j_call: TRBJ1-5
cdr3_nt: TGTGCCAGCAGCTCAGGACAGATCAATCAGCCCCAGCATTTT
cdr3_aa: CASSSGQINQPQHF

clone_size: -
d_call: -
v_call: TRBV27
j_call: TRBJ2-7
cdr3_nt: TGTGCCAGCAGTTTACTCATGAGCTCCTACGAGCAGTACTTC
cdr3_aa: CASSLLMSSYEQYF

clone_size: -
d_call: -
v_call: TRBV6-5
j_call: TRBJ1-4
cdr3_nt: TGTGCCAGCAGCCGGACGGTCCATGAAAAACTGTTTTTT
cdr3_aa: CASSRTVHEKLFF

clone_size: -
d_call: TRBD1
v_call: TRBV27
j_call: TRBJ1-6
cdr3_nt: TGTGCCAGCAGTTTATTAGACAGGGATTATTCACCCCTCCACTTT
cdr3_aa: CASSLLDRDYSPLHF

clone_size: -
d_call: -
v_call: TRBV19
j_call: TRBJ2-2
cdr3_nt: TGTGCCAGTAGTATTCGAATCCCTCCCCAGGGGGGGGCGAACACCGGGGAGCTGTTTTTT
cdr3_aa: CASSIRIPPQGGANTGELFF

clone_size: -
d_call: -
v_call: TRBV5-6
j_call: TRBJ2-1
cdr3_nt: TGTGCCAGCAGCGGAGACAGGTTATTCAATGAGCAGTTCTTC
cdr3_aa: CASSGDRLFNEQFF

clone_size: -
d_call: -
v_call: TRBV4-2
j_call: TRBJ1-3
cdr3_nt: TGTGCCAGCAGCCAAAGGCACTCTCCGGGAAACACCATATATTTT
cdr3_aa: CASSQRHSPGNTIYF

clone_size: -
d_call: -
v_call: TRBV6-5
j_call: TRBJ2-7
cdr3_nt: TGTGCCAGCAGTTACTCGTCTTCCTCCTCCTACGAGCAGTACTTC
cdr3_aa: CASSYSSSSSYEQYF

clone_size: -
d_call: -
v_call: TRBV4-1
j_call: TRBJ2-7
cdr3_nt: TGCGCCAGCAGCCTTTCAGCTGTTGAGGGTTTCGACGAGCAGTACTTC
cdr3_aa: CASSLSAVEGFDEQYF

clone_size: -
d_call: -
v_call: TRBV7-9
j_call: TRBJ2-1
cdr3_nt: TGTGCCAGCAGCTCATTTGAATACAATGAGCAGTTCTTC
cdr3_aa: CASSSFEYNEQFF

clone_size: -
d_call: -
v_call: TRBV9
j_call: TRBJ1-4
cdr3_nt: TGTGCCAGCAGCTCCTTAGTGGGGGCTAATGAAAAACTGTTTTTT
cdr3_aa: CASSSLVGANEKLFF

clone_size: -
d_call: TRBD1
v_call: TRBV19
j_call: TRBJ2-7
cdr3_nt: TGTGCCAGTAGCCCGGGACAGGGTTTCTCCTACGAGCAGTACTTC
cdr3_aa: CASSPGQGFSYEQYF

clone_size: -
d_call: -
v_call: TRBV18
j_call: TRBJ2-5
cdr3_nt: TGTGCCAGCTCACCAACACAAGAGACCCAGTACTTC
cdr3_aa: CASSPTQETQYF

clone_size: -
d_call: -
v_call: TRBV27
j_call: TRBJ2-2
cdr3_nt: TGTGCCAGCAGCCCACTGAACACCGGGGAGCTGTTTTTT
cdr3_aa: CASSPLNTGELFF

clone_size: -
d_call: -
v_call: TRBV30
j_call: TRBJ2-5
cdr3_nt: TGTGCCTGGGGGGGAGAGACCCAGTACTTC
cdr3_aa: CAWGGETQYF

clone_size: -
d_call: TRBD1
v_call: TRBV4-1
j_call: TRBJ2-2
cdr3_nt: TGCGCCAGCAGCCCCCGGACAGGGGGTAACACCGGGGAGCTGTTTTTT
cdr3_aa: CASSPRTGGNTGELFF

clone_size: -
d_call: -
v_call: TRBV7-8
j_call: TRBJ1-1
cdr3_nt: TGTGCCAGCAGCTTAGAAAGGGGATCCCATACGGGAAAAGAAGCTTTCTTT
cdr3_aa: CASSLERGSHTGKEAFF

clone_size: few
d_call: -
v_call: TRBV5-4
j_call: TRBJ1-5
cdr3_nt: TGTGCCAGCAGCTTGCCGAATCAGCCCCAGCATTTT
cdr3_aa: CASSLPNQPQHF

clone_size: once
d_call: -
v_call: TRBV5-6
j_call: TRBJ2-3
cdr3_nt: TGTGCCAGCAGCTTCCCAGTTGGTACGCAGTATTTT
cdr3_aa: CASSFPVGTQYF

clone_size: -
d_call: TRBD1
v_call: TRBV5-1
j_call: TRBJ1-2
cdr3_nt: TGCGCCAGCAGCGCGGGACAGTACCTCTATGGCTACACCTTC
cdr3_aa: CASSAGQYLYGYTF

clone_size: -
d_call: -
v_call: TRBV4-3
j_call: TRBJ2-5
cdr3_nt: TGCGCCAGCAGCCAAGAAAAGGGAGTCGAGACCCAGTACTTC
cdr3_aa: CASSQEKGVETQYF

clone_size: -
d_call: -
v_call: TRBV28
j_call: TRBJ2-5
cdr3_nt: TGTGCCAGCAGTCCACCACAGGGATGGGAGACCCAGTACTTC
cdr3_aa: CASSPPQGWETQYF

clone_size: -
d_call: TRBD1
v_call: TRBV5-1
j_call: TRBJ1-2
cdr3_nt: TGCGCCAGCAGCAGCCCGACAGGGAACTATGGCTACACCTTC
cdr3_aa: CASSSPTGNYGYTF

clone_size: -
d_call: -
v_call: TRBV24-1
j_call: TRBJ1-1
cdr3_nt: TGTGCCACCAGTGATGGGAGGGGAACTGAAGCTTTCTTT
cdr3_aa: CATSDGRGTEAFF

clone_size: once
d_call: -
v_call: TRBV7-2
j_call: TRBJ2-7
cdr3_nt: TGTGCCAGCAGCCTCTTGGGGCAGCACACCTACGAGCAGTACTTC
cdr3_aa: CASSLLGQHTYEQYF

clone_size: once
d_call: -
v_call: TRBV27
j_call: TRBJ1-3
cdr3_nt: TGTGCCAGCCCCCCCCCGAACACCATATATTTT
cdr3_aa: CASPPPNTIYF

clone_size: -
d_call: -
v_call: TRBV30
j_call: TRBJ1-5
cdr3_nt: TGTGCCTGGACTCAACACCCTACAGGGATCCCAAATCAGCCCCAGCATTTT
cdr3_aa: CAWTQHPTGIPNQPQHF

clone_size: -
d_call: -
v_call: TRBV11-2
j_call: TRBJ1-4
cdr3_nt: TGTGCCAGCAGCCTGGGTCAGATGGATGAAAAACTGTTTTTT
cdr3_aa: CASSLGQMDEKLFF

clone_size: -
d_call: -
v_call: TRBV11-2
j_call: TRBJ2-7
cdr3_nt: TGTGCCAGCAGCTTAGGGGGCCGGTATTGGGAGCAGTACTTC
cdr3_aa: CASSLGGRYWEQYF

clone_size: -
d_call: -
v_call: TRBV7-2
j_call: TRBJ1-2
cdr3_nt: TGTGCCAGCAGCTTAGGATTAGCTAACTATGGCTACACCTTC
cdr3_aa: CASSLGLANYGYTF

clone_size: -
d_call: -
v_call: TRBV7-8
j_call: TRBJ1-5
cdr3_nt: TGTGCCAGCAGCCGACAGCTTGGTATCCAGCCCCAGCATTTT
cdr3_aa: CASSRQLGIQPQHF

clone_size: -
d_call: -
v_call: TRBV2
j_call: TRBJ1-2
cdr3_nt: TGTGCCAGCAGTGCGGCCACTAACTATGGCTACACCTTC
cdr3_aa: CASSAATNYGYTF

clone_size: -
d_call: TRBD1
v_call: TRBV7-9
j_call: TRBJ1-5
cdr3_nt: TGTGCCAGCAGCCCGAGAGGGACAGGGGATCAGCCCCAGCATTTT
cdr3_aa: CASSPRGTGDQPQHF

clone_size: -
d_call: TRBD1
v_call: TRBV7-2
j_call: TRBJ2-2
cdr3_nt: TGTGCCAGCAGCTTAGGGGACAGGGGGAACACCGGGGAGCTGTTTTTT
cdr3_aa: CASSLGDRGNTGELFF

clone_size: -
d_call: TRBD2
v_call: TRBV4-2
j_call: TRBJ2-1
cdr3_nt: TGTGCCAGCAGCCAAGGACTAGCGGGAGACGAGTTCTTC
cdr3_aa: CASSQGLAGDEFF

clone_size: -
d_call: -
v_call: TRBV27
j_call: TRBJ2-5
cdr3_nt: TGTGCCAGCAGTTTAACCCTCGGTGGGGAGACCCAGTACTTC
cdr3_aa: CASSLTLGGETQYF

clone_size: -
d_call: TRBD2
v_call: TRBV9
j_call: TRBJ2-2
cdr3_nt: TGTGCCAGCAGCGTAAAAAGGGACCGACCGGGAGGCCGGGCCGGGGAGCTGTTTTTT
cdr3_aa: CASSVKRDRPGGRAGELFF

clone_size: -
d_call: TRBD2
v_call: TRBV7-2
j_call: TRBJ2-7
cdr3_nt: TGTGCCAGCAGCATTATGGGGGGACTATCCTACGAGCAGTACTTC
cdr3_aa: CASSIMGGLSYEQYF

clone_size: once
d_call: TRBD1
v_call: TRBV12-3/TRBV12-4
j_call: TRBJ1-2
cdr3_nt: TGTGCCAGCAGTTTACACAGGGGCTATGGCTACACCTTC
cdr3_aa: CASSLHRGYGYTF

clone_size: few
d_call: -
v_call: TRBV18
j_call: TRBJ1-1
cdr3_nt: TGTGCCAGCTCACCACCAGGGCCATACGAAGCTTTCTTT
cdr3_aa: CASSPPGPYEAFF

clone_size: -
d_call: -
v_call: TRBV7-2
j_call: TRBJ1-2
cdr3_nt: TGTGCCAGCAGTGGGGGCAACTATGGCTACACCTTC
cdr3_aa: CASSGGNYGYTF

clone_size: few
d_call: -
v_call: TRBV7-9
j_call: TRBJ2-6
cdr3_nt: TGTGCCAGCAGCTTAAGCCGACCGGACTCTGGGGCCAACGTCCTGACTTTC
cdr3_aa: CASSLSRPDSGANVLTF

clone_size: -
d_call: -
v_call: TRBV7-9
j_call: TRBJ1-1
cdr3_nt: TGTGCCAGCAGCTTAGCGATGGGGAGACAAACTGAAGCTTTCTTT
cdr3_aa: CASSLAMGRQTEAFF

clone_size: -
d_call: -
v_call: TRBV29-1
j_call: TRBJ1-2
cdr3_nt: TGCAGCGTCGACTCACAGGGAAGCTATGGCTACACCTTC
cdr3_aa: CSVDSQGSYGYTF